This record looks at one TCR beta chain sequence and its context. Trimming cost V 2 bases and J 3 bases; bases outside gene matches: 6. This CDR3 has 16 residues. Germline V gene lookup returns CDR1 SGDLS and CDR2 YYNGEE. Profiled with immunoSEQ multiplex PCR; TCRdb holds only in-frame clones, not every one. The table has some 300,000 clones, 75% to 90% seen once; the top ten hold approximately 2.2%. This entry comes from a study of blood T cell repertoires in COVID-19. The sequenced material came from peripheral blood. This chain links TRBV9 with TRBJ1-4; 8 nucleotides line up with TRBD1. The sequence was collected from a man younger than 35 with active or convalescent COVID-19. Here the CDR3 DNA reads TGTGCCAGCAGCGTTGGTCAGGGGGCAGCTAATGAAAAACTGTTTTTT. Its protein is CASSVGQGAANEKLFF.